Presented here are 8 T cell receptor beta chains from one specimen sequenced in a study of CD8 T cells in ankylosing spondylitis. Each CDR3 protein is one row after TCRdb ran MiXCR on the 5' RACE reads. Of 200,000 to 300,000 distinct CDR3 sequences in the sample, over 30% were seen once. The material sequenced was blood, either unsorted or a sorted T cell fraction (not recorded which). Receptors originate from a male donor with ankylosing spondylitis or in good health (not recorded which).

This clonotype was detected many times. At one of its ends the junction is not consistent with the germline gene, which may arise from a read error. The CDR3 spells CASSQGYEQYF. The CDR3 DNA reads TGTGCCAGCAGTCAAGGTTACGAGCAGTACTTC. This chain connects TRBV3-1 to TRBJ2-7, with unresolved D. This CDR3 is 11 amino acids long. The germline V gene has CDR1 LGHDT and CDR2 YNNKEL (reference sequence).

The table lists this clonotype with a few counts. CDR3 sequence: CASSLVEGGATEQYF. The CDR3 DNA reads as TGTGCCAGCAGTTTGGTGGAAGGGGGGGCAACCGAGCAGTACTTC. The V gene is TRBV6-5, the J gene TRBJ2-7; perhaps TRBD2 as D (7 bases). Germline V gene lookup returns CDR1 MNHEY and CDR2 SVGAGI. The CDR3 runs 15 residues. V was pared by 4 bases and J by 6 bases, with 19 bases between.

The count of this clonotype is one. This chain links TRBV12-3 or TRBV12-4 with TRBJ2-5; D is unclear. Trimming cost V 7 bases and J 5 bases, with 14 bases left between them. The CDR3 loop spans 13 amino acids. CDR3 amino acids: CASNVDVGETQYF. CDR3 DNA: TGTGCCAGCAACGTGGACGTAGGGGAGACCCAGTACTTC.

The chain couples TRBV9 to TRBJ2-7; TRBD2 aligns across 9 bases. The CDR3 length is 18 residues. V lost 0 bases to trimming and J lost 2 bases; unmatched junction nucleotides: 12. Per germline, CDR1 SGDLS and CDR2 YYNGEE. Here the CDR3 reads CASSVGWSAGGHAYEQYF. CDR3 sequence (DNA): TGTGCCAGCAGCGTAGGTTGGTCGGCGGGGGGGCACGCCTACGAGCAGTACTTC.

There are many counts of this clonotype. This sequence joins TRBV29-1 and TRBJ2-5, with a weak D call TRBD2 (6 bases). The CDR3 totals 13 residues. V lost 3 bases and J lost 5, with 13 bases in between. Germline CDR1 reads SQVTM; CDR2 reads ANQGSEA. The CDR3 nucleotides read TGCAGCGTTGATGGGGATGGGAGGGAGACCCAGTACTTC. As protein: CSVDGDGRETQYF.

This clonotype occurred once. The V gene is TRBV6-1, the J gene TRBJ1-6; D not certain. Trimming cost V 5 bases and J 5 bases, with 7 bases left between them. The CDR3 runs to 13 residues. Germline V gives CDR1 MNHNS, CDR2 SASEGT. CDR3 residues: CASSRKDNSPLHF. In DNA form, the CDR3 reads TGTGCCAGCAGTCGGAAAGATAATTCACCCCTCCACTTT.

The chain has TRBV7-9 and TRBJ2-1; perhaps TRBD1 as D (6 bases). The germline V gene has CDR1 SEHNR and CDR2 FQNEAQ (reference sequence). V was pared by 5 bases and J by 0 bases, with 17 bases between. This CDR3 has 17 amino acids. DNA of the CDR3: TGTGCCAGCAGCCCATCCAGGGGAGAGGTCTCCTACAATGAGCAGTTCTTC. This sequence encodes CASSPSRGEVSYNEQFF.

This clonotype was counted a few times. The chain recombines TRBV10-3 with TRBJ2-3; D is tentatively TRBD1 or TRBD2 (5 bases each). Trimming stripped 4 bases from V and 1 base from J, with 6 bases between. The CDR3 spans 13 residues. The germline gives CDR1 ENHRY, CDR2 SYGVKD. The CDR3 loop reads CAISVGGTDTQYF. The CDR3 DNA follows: TGTGCCATCAGTGTGGGGGGCACAGATACGCAGTATTTT.